A single T cell receptor beta chain is shown here with its context. The CDR3 has 17 residues. Germline CDR1 reads KGHSH; CDR2 reads LQKENI. Trimming removed 2 bases from V and 2 bases from J, with 18 bases in between. Repertoires were generated with immunoSEQ multiplex PCR, while TCRdb's copy carries only in-frame clones and drops some. The sample carries about 220,000 clones, over 60% recorded once. The sample is drawn from a study of blood T cell repertoires in COVID-19. Study in general: PBMCs, B-cell-depleted T cells, or T cells provided the cDNA or gDNA that made up the material.

This chain connects TRBV18 to TRBJ1-1, with D perhaps matching TRBD1 (6 bases). The clonotype originates from a woman aged 70-85 years with acute or convalescent COVID-19. Sequenced sample: peripheral blood. CDR3 region: CASSPIIRGWRNTEAFF. CDR3 DNA sequence: TGTGCCAGCTCACCAATCATCAGGGGCTGGAGAAACACTGAAGCTTTCTTT.